Each of the 9 T cell receptor beta chains below was sequenced from the same sample in a study of blood T cell repertoires in COVID-19. Sequenced by immunoSEQ multiplex PCR; TCRdb stores in-frame clones only, minus some. The profile shows 110,000 or so clones, 83% of them singletons. Material: peripheral blood. All receptors come from a woman in her fifties or sixties with acute or convalescent COVID-19.

The rearrangement uses TRBV9 and TRBJ1-6; D may be TRBD1 (5 bases). The germline V gene encodes CDR1 SGDLS and CDR2 YYNGEE. This CDR3 is 14 amino acids long. The V end lost 1 base, the J end lost 6 bases, and 8 bases lay between the germline ends. DNA for the CDR3: TGTGCCAGCAGCGTAACAGGAAGTAATTCACCCCTCCACTTT. This sequence encodes CASSVTGSNSPLHF. Full variable domain (rest looked up from reference TRBV9 and TRBJ1-6): DSGVTQTPKHLITATGQRVTLRCSPRSGDLSVYWYQQSLDQGLQFLIQYYNGEERAKGNILERFSAQQFPDLHSELNLSSLELGDSALYFCASSVTGSNSPLHFGNGTRLTVT.

V is TRBV9 and J is TRBJ1-1; 7 nucleotides agree with TRBD1. Per germline, CDR1 SGDLS and CDR2 YYNGEE. CDR3 length: 16 amino acids. The J segment lost 4 bases and the V segment lost 7 bases, leaving 16 bases of the junction unmatched. The DNA of the CDR3 is TGTGCCAGCGGAGCAATACAGGGGCTCCTGGGCACTGAAGCTTTCTTT. Its translation is CASGAIQGLLGTEAFF.

J is TRBJ2-5 and V is TRBV6-5; 7 positions agree with TRBD1. With V trimmed by 4 bases and J by 4 bases, 6 bases remained unmatched. The CDR3 extends over 14 amino acids. Per the germline V gene, CDR1 is MNHEY and CDR2 is SVGAGI. Here the CDR3 reads CASSFGTVRETQYF. The CDR3 DNA sequence: TGTGCCAGCAGTTTCGGGACAGTCCGAGAGACCCAGTACTTC.

As concerns this clone: Other DNA sequences in this specimen translate into the identical CDR3. V gene TRBV27 combines with J gene TRBJ1-6; perhaps TRBD1 as D (6 bases). V was pared by 3 bases and J by 7 bases, with 10 bases between. The length of the CDR3 is 14 residues. CDR1 and CDR2 (germline): MNHEY, SMNVEV (reference sequence). CDR3 region: CASSFLQGNSPLHF. DNA for the CDR3: TGTGCCAGCAGTTTCCTCCAGGGGAATTCACCCCTCCACTTT.

The rearrangement uses TRBV7-3 and TRBJ1-4, with 9 bases identical to TRBD1. CDR3 length: 15 residues. The junction had 5 bases not matched to a gene; V was cut back by 1 base and J by 8 bases. CDR1 is SGHTA and CDR2 is FQGTGA in the germline V gene. In DNA, the CDR3 is TGTGCCAGCAGCTTAAGCGGGACAGGGAACGAAAAACTGTTTTTT. Its protein is CASSLSGTGNEKLFF.

The chain uses TRBV11-1 and TRBJ1-1, with D possibly TRBD1 on 5 matching bases. CDR1 SGHAT and CDR2 FQDESV come from the germline V gene (reference sequence). CDR3 length equals 13 residues. Trimming cost V 4 bases and J 5 bases, with 11 bases left between them. As DNA, the CDR3 is TGTGCCAGCAGCTATGGGGGGTGGACTGAAGCTTTCTTT. Translating it yields CASSYGGWTEAFF.

Notes on this clone: Other DNA sequences in this specimen translate into the identical CDR3. This rearrangement joins TRBV9 to TRBJ2-7, with D tentatively TRBD2 (7 bases). Looked up from germline, CDR1 is SGDLS and CDR2 is YYNGEE. V was shortened by 2 bases and J by 3 bases, with 12 bases between the two germline ends. The CDR3 loop spans 14 amino acids. CDR3: CASSVRGGSYEQYF. CDR3 coding DNA: TGTGCCAGCAGCGTTAGGGGGGGAAGCTACGAGCAGTACTTC. The full variable domain, its missing parts supplied by reference TRBV9 and TRBJ2-7, is DSGVTQTPKHLITATGQRVTLRCSPRSGDLSVYWYQQSLDQGLQFLIQYYNGEERAKGNILERFSAQQFPDLHSELNLSSLELGDSALYFCASSVRGGSYEQYFGPGTRLTVT.

This clone was seen just once. The chain links TRBV7-9 to TRBJ2-2; D is undetermined. Looked up from germline, CDR1 is SEHNR and CDR2 is FQNEAQ (reference sequence). The CDR3 length is 12 residues. V lost 5 bases, J lost 4 bases, and 5 bases lay in between. The CDR3 coding sequence is TGTGCCAGCAGCCCCAGCACCGGGGAGCTGTTTTTT. Encoded protein: CASSPSTGELFF.

V usage is TRBV15 and J usage is TRBJ2-7, with a tentative D call TRBD2 (6 bases). The CDR3 is 17 amino acids. V was pared by 0 bases and J by 3 bases, with 18 bases between. CDR1 is LNHNV, CDR2 YYDKDF, per germline (reference sequence). CDR3 nucleotides: TGTGCCACCAGCAGAGATCTGGAGGGAAGCTTGGGCTACGAGCAGTACTTC. As protein: CATSRDLEGSLGYEQYF.